This T cell receptor beta chain came from a study of T-cell reconstitution after alpha-beta-depleted transplantation in children. Germline V gene data show CDR1 as SGHVS and CDR2 as FNYEAQ. The CDR3 loop spans 11 amino acids. Deletions cut 4 bases from V and 6 bases from J, with 5 bases between. This clonotype was counted many times. The antigen is not known. Unique molecular identifiers were used to barcode this TCRbeta library. TCRdb ran MiXCR on the PCR reads and lists one entry per CDR3 protein. The sample includes some 830,000 distinct CDR3 sequences, roughly 15% seen only once; the top ten take roughly 4.8%. Study-level points and caveats: It was reported that alpha-beta T cells came from several hundred expanded graft clones (about two months after transplant). Among T cells one year after transplant, newly produced cells accounted for most counts and diversity. The study traced high day-60 TCRbeta diversity in some patients to surviving recipient T cells and thymic progenitors.

The sample was PBMCs, mostly from graft donor cells, taken 360 days after TCRalphabeta/CD19-depleted stem cell transplant. The gene calls are TRBV7-6 and TRBJ2-3, with D unclear. The origin of this receptor is a male patient under 18 who had a stem cell transplant for acute lymphoblastic leukemia, so the T cells may come from the graft donor. The CDR3 spells CASSSVDTQYF. In DNA, the CDR3 is TGTGCCAGCAGCTCTGTCGATACGCAGTATTTT.